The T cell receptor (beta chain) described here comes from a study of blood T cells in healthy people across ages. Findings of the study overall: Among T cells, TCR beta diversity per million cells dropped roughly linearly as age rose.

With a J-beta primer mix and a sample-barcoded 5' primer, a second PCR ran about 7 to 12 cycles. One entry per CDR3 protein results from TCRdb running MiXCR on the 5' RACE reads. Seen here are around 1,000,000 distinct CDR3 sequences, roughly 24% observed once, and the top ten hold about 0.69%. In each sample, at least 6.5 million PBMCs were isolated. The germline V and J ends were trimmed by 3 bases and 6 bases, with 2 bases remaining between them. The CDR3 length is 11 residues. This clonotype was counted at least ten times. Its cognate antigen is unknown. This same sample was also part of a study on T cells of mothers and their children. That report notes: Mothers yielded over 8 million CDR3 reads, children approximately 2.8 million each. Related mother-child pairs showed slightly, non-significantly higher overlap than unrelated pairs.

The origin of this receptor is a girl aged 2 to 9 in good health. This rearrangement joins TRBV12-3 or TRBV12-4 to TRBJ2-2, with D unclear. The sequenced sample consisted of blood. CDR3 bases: TGTGCCAGCAGTTTTTCCGGGGAGCTGTTTTTT. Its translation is CASSFSGELFF.